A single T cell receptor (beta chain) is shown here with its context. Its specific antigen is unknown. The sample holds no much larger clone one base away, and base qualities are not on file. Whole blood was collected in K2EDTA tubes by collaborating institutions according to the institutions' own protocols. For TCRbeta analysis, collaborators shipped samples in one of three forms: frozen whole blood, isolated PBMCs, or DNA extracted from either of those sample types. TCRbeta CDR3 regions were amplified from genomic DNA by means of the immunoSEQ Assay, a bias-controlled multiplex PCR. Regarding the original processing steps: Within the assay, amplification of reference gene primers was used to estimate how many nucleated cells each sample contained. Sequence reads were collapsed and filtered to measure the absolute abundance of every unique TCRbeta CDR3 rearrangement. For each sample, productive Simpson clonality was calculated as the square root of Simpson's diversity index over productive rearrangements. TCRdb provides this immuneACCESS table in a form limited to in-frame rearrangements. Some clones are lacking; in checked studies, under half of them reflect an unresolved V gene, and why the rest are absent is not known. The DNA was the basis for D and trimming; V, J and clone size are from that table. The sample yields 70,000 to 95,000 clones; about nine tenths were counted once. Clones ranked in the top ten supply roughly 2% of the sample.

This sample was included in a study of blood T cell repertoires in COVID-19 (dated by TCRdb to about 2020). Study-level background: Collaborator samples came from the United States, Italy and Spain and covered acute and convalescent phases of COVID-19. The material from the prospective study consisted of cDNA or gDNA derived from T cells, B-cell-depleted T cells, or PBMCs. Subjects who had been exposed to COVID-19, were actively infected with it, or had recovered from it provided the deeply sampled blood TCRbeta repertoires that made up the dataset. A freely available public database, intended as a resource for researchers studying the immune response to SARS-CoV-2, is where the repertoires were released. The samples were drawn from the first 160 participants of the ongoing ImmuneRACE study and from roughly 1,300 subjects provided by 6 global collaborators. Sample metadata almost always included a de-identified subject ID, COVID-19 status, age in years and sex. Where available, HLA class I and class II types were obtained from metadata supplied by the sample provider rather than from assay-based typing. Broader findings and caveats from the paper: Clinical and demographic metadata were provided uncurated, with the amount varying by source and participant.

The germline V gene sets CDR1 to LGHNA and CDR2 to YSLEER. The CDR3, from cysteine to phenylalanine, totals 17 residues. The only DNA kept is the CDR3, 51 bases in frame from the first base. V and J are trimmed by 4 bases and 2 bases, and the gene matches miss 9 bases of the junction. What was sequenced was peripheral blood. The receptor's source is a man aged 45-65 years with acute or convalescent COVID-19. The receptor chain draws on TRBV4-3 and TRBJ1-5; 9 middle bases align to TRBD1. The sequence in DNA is TGCGCCAGCAGCCCCCCAACAGGGGGCGGGGGCAATCAGCCCCAGCATTTT. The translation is CASSPPTGGGGNQPQHF.